The rows below give T cell receptor beta chains drawn from one sample of a study of cytomegalovirus exposure and HLA in healthy donors. Sequencing used immunoSEQ multiplex PCR; TCRdb keeps in-frame clones, though not all of them. This table holds 170,000 or so clones, over 65% found once. Sequenced: PBMCs. These receptors were obtained from a woman aged 25 to 39 in good health and CMV-seropositive. Each CDR3 is given with its conserved first and last residue. A D gene is named only where the DNA matches it firmly. Rows may omit the clone size; those that give it use once, few, many or a size class.

abundance	len	v_gene	j_gene	d_gene	CDR3nt	CDR3aa
.	13	TRBV6-5	TRBJ2-3	.	TGTGCCAGCAGTTACAGGGGAAGAGATACGCAGTATTTT	CASSYRGRDTQYF
.	15	TRBV7-3	TRBJ1-4	TRBD1	TGTGCCAGCAGCCTAAAGGGACAGGGGTTCGAAAAACTGTTTTTT	CASSLKGQGFEKLFF
.	16	TRBV4-2	TRBJ2-1	TRBD1	TGTGCCAGCAGCCAATTGGACAGGGGGGCCTACAATGAGCAGTTCTTC	CASSQLDRGAYNEQFF
once	15	TRBV18	TRBJ2-5	TRBD1	TGTGCCAGCTCACCGGGCACAGGGGAGTTGGAGACCCAGTACTTC	CASSPGTGELETQYF
.	17	TRBV11-3	TRBJ2-2	.	TGTGCCAGCAGCTCCCCGGGCCAGCTGAGCGGCACCGGGGAGCTGTTTTTT	CASSSPGQLSGTGELFF
few	15	TRBV4-3	TRBJ2-1	.	TGCGCCAGCAGCCAAGATGGGGGGACCTACAATGAGCAGTTCTTC	CASSQDGGTYNEQFF
.	16	TRBV6-5	TRBJ2-2	.	TGTGCCAGCAGTTACGACGGGGGACTTCCAACCGGGGAGCTGTTTTTT	CASSYDGGLPTGELFF
.	15	TRBV5-4	TRBJ1-1	TRBD1	TGTGCCAGCAGCTCACGGACAGGTCCGGACACTGAAGCTTTCTTT	CASSSRTGPDTEAFF
.	14	TRBV4-1	TRBJ1-2	TRBD1	TGCGCCAGCAGCCAGCAACAGGGGGCAGATGGCTACACCTTC	CASSQQQGADGYTF
.	15	TRBV7-8	TRBJ2-3	.	TGTGCCAGCAGCTCCATTACAGGCTTCACAGATACGCAGTATTTT	CASSSITGFTDTQYF
.	14	TRBV5-1	TRBJ1-4	.	TGCGCCAGCAGCAACACCCCCAGGAACGAAAAACTGTTTTTT	CASSNTPRNEKLFF
once	13	TRBV27	TRBJ2-3	TRBD2	TGTGCCGCCTGCGCGGGAGGATGGGATACGCAGTATTTT	CAACAGGWDTQYF
.	14	TRBV27	TRBJ2-7	TRBD2	TGTGCCAGCAGTTTTTTAGCGGGAATGTACGAGCAGTACTTC	CASSFLAGMYEQYF
.	13	TRBV6-6	TRBJ2-7	TRBD2	TGTGCCAGCAGAGGCGGGAGCTCCTACGAGCAGTACTTC	CASRGGSSYEQYF
.	12	TRBV6-5	TRBJ1-1	.	TGTGCCAGCAGTCAACTTAGCACTGAAGCTTTCTTT	CASSQLSTEAFF
few	15	TRBV10-1	TRBJ2-3	TRBD2	TGCGCCAGCAGTTTGACTAGCGGGAGGACAGATACGCAGTATTTT	CASSLTSGRTDTQYF
.	19	TRBV2	TRBJ1-4	TRBD1	TGTGCCAGCAGCGCCCCGAGGGGACAGGGAAAGTCTGTTGAGGAAAAACTGTTTTTT	CASSAPRGQGKSVEEKLFF
.	13	TRBV30	TRBJ2-3	.	TGTGCCTGGAATCGAGGGAACACAGATACGCAGTATTTT	CAWNRGNTDTQYF
.	18	TRBV7-9	TRBJ2-2	TRBD1	TGTGCCAGCAGCTTAGGGACCCCACAGGGGAAGGACACCGGGGAGCTGTTTTTT	CASSLGTPQGKDTGELFF
.	16	TRBV5-1	TRBJ2-1	TRBD2	TGCGCCAGCAGCTGGATACTAGCGGGAGTGGAAAATGAGCAGTTCTTC	CASSWILAGVENEQFF
once	15	TRBV7-3	TRBJ2-1	.	TGTGCCAGCAGCTTAATGGGCCCCACAGGGAATGAGCAGTTCTTC	CASSLMGPTGNEQFF
.	15	TRBV7-2	TRBJ2-7	TRBD1	TGTGCCAGCAGCTTAGTGGGACAGGGACCCTACGAGCAGTACTTC	CASSLVGQGPYEQYF
.	18	TRBV5-1	TRBJ1-2	.	TGCGCCAGCAGCTTGGAGGCCCCCTCGACATACTGGTCTTATGGCTACACCTTC	CASSLEAPSTYWSYGYTF
once	14	TRBV7-8	TRBJ1-1	.	TGTGCCAGCAGCTCGACAGCCTCGAACACTGAAGCTTTCTTT	CASSSTASNTEAFF
.	16	TRBV9	TRBJ1-1	TRBD1	TGTGCCAGCAGCGTAGAAAAGGGCAGGGGGGACACTGAAGCTTTCTTT	CASSVEKGRGDTEAFF
.	17	TRBV2	TRBJ2-1	TRBD2	TGTGCCAGCAAGGTAATAGCGGGAGGTCGCTCCTACAATGAGCAGTTCTTC	CASKVIAGGRSYNEQFF
.	14	TRBV2	TRBJ2-7	TRBD2	TGTGCCAGCACTGGGGGAGGGCCATCCCGAGAGCAGTACTTC	CASTGGGPSREQYF
.	13	TRBV11-2	TRBJ1-1	.	TGTGCCAGCAGCTTCAACAGGGAAACTGAAGCTTTCTTT	CASSFNRETEAFF
.	16	TRBV7-8	TRBJ1-4	.	TGTGCCAGCAGCTTTACCTTGGGGGCCACTAATGAAAAACTGTTTTTT	CASSFTLGATNEKLFF
.	15	TRBV5-8	TRBJ1-1	TRBD1	TGTGCCAGCAGCTTCAGACAGGGAAGGAACACTGAAGCTTTCTTT	CASSFRQGRNTEAFF
once	17	TRBV14	TRBJ2-3	.	TGTGCCAGCAGCCAAGATCTTACAGGGTGGCACACAGATACGCAGTATTTT	CASSQDLTGWHTDTQYF
few	13	TRBV10-3	TRBJ2-5	TRBD1	TGTGCCATCAGACAGGGGCCCCAAGAGACCCAGTACTTC	CAIRQGPQETQYF
few	16	TRBV25-1	TRBJ2-2	.	TGTGCCAGCAGTGAATCGGCAGGCCCGAACACCGGGGAGCTGTTTTTT	CASSESAGPNTGELFF
.	13	TRBV28	TRBJ2-3	.	TGTGCCAGCAGTTTAGTCGAGACAGATACGCAGTATTTT	CASSLVETDTQYF
.	16	TRBV7-8	TRBJ2-5	.	TGTGCCAGCAGCTTAGTCGGGGGGCGGGCGCAAGAGACCCAGTACTTC	CASSLVGGRAQETQYF
.	15	TRBV13	TRBJ2-1	TRBD2	TGTGCCAGCAACCCCGTCCTAGCGGGGTACAATGAGCAGTTCTTC	CASNPVLAGYNEQFF
.	15	TRBV27	TRBJ2-1	.	TGTGCCAGCAGGGTGGCGCAGGGAACCTACAATGAGCAGTTCTTC	CASRVAQGTYNEQFF
.	14	TRBV5-1	TRBJ1-5	.	TGCGCCAGCAGCTTCGGAGGGGAGGGCCAGCCCCAGCATTTT	CASSFGGEGQPQHF
.	15	TRBV5-1	TRBJ2-5	.	TGCGCCAGCAGTCAGCACGGACAGAACCAAGAGACCCAGTACTTC	CASSQHGQNQETQYF
.	13	TRBV5-1	TRBJ2-3	.	TGCGCCAGCAGCTTGGATGGGCCAGATACGCAGTATTTT	CASSLDGPDTQYF
.	16	TRBV13	TRBJ2-1	.	TGTGCCAGCAGCTACGCGGGATCCGGAACCTACAATGAGCAGTTCTTC	CASSYAGSGTYNEQFF
.	15	TRBV11-2	TRBJ2-3	TRBD1	TGTGCCAGCAGCTTAGGGGGGACAGGGGCAGATACGCAGTATTTT	CASSLGGTGADTQYF
.	14	TRBV28	TRBJ2-5	.	TGTGCCAGCAGTCCCCGCGGGCAGTACAGAACCCAGTACTTC	CASSPRGQYRTQYF
once	15	TRBV7-7	TRBJ2-1	.	TGTGCCAGCAGCTTACGTCCTAGCATGGTCGATGAGCAGTTCTTC	CASSLRPSMVDEQFF
.	14	TRBV5-1	TRBJ2-7	.	TGCGCCAGCAGCTTCTCAGCGGCTTTTGACGAGCAGTACTTC	CASSFSAAFDEQYF
.	15	TRBV7-7	TRBJ2-1	TRBD2	TGTGCCAGCAGCTCCACTAGCGGGCTTTACAATGAGCAGTTCTTC	CASSSTSGLYNEQFF
once	17	TRBV5-1	TRBJ2-7	TRBD1	TGCGCCAGCAGCTCCCCCTATCGTACAGGGGGCGCCTACGAGCAGTACTTC	CASSSPYRTGGAYEQYF
.	16	TRBV5-1	TRBJ2-3	.	TGCGCCAGCAGCTTGGCGTTCGAACTGTACACAGATACGCAGTATTTT	CASSLAFELYTDTQYF
many	13	TRBV5-1	TRBJ2-7	.	TGCGCCAGCAGCTTTACAGGGCCCTACGAGCAGTACTTC	CASSFTGPYEQYF
.	16	TRBV11-3	TRBJ2-1	TRBD2	TGTGCCAGCAGGGGAAGCGGGAGGCTGATATACAATGAGCAGTTCTTC	CASRGSGRLIYNEQFF
.	16	TRBV10-3	TRBJ2-7	.	TGTGCCATCAGTGAGTCGACCCTCCGGACTACCTCCGAGCAGTACTTC	CAISESTLRTTSEQYF
.	15	TRBV5-1	TRBJ2-3	.	TGCGCCAGCTCTATTTCCGGTCAAAGTACAGATACGCAGTATTTT	CASSISGQSTDTQYF
.	13	TRBV19	TRBJ1-1	.	TGTGCCAGTAGTGGCAGTGGAGGCACTGAAGCTTTCTTT	CASSGSGGTEAFF
.	15	TRBV11-3	TRBJ1-4	.	TGTGCCAGCAGCTCCTCCCCTGTGGGAGCAGAAAAACTGTTTTTT	CASSSSPVGAEKLFF
.	15	TRBV5-4	TRBJ1-4	.	TGTGCCAGCAGCTACGACAGTGCAACTAATGAAAAACTGTTTTTT	CASSYDSATNEKLFF
.	16	TRBV6-1	TRBJ2-3	TRBD1	TGTGCCAGCAGTGACCCACGGGACAGGTTAACAGATACGCAGTATTTT	CASSDPRDRLTDTQYF
.	12	TRBV25-1	TRBJ2-7	.	TGTGCCAGCATTCGGGGGGCGGGGGAGCAGTACTTC	CASIRGAGEQYF
.	13	TRBV30	TRBJ2-1	TRBD2	TGTGCAGCGACTAGCGGGAGCTACAATGAGCAGTTCTTC	CAATSGSYNEQFF
.	14	TRBV9	TRBJ1-5	.	TGTGCCAGCAGCGTAGGGGACAATGGCCAGCCCCAGCATTTT	CASSVGDNGQPQHF